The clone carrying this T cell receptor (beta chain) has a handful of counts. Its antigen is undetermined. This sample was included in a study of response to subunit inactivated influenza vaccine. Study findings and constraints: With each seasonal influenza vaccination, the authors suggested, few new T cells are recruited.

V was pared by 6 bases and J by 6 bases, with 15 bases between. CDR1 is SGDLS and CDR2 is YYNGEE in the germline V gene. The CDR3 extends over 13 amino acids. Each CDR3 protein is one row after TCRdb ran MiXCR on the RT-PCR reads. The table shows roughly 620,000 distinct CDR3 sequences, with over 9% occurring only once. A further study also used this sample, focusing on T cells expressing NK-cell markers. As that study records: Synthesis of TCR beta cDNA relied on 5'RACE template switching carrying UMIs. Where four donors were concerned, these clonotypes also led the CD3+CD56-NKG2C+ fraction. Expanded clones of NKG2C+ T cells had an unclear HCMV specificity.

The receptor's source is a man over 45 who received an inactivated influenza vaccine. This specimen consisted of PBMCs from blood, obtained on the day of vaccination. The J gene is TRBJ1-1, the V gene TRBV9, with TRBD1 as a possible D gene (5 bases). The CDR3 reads CASTTSGQAEAFF. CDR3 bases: TGTGCCAGCACCACATCGGGGCAGGCTGAAGCTTTCTTT.